A selection of T cell receptor beta chains follows, all from one sample in a study of T-cell reconstitution after alpha-beta-depleted transplantation in children. Via MiXCR, TCRdb re-called the PCR reads, giving one row per CDR3 protein. Here the sample spans approximately 250,000 distinct CDR3 sequences, roughly 26% being singletons. The sample was PBMCs, taken before TCRalphabeta/CD19-depleted stem cell transplant. These receptors all come from a girl aged 2 to 9 with Fanconi anemia, due to receive a stem cell transplant. The CDR3 runs from the conserved cysteine through the conserved F or W. The order of the fields is CDR3 length, V gene, J gene, D gene, clone size, CDR3 protein, CDR3 DNA. The D gene is left open where the match is weak. Part of the rows lack a size; the others show once, few, many or a class for expanded clones.

15	TRBV7-9	TRBJ1-1	TRBD1	few	CASSLSGQPNTEAFF	TGTGCCAGCAGCTTATCGGGACAGCCGAACACTGAAGCTTTCTTT
15	TRBV12-3/TRBV12-4	TRBJ2-5	TRBD1	-	CASRDRDSYQETQYF	TGTGCCAGCAGGGATAGGGACAGCTACCAAGAGACCCAGTACTTC
15	TRBV11-2	TRBJ2-7	TRBD2	-	CASSSQESGIYEQYF	TGTGCCAGCAGCTCCCAAGAGAGCGGGATCTACGAGCAGTACTTC
16	TRBV20-1	TRBJ2-3	TRBD2	many	CSARLGLAGISDTQYF	TGCAGTGCTAGGTTGGGACTAGCGGGAATTTCAGATACGCAGTATTTT
13	TRBV29-1	TRBJ2-7	TRBD2	many	CSSRDYNSYEQYF	TGCAGCTCCCGGGACTATAACTCCTACGAGCAGTACTTC
15	TRBV7-9	TRBJ2-1	-	few	CASSPWDGFGDEQFF	TGTGCCAGCAGCCCGTGGGATGGATTCGGGGATGAGCAGTTCTTC
16	TRBV6-5	TRBJ2-7	-	few	CASSSNRQTFSYEQYF	TGTGCCAGCAGTTCAAACCGACAGACGTTCTCCTACGAGCAGTACTTC
13	TRBV29-1	TRBJ2-3	TRBD1	few	CSAATGKVDTQYF	TGCAGCGCCGCGACAGGGAAGGTAGATACGCAGTATTTT
15	TRBV7-2	TRBJ1-1	-	-	CASSSRTASNTEAFF	TGTGCCAGCAGCTCTCGGACAGCTTCAAACACTGAAGCTTTCTTT
15	TRBV4-1	TRBJ2-3	TRBD1	-	CASSHGQGAPNTQYF	TGCGCCAGCAGCCACGGACAGGGGGCACCTAATACGCAGTATTTT
13	TRBV12-3/TRBV12-4	TRBJ1-1	-	many	CASSLTGSTEAFF	TGTGCCAGCAGTTTAACGGGATCCACTGAAGCTTTCTTT
13	TRBV20-1	TRBJ2-1	TRBD2	many	CSASEAGGNEQFF	TGCAGTGCTAGTGAGGCGGGAGGCAATGAGCAGTTCTTC
13	TRBV12-3/TRBV12-4	TRBJ2-5	-	many	CASSLRLGETQYF	TGTGCCAGCAGTTTGCGACTGGGAGAGACCCAGTACTTC
12	TRBV12-3/TRBV12-4	TRBJ2-3	-	many	CASSPLGDTQYF	TGTGCCAGCAGTCCCTTAGGAGATACGCAGTATTTT
15	TRBV10-3	TRBJ2-7	-	many	CAISDGLGNPYEQYF	TGTGCCATCAGTGATGGGTTAGGGAACCCCTACGAGCAGTACTTC
14	TRBV7-9	TRBJ1-2	-	many	CASSPSLSNYGYTF	TGTGCCAGCAGCCCATCGCTTTCGAACTATGGCTACACCTTC
12	TRBV20-1	TRBJ2-5	-	many	CSARRTQETQYF	TGCAGTGCTAGACGGACCCAAGAGACCCAGTACTTC
15	TRBV11-2	TRBJ2-3	-	few	CASSLSSGGTDTQYF	TGTGCCAGCAGCTTATCTAGTGGGGGCACAGATACGCAGTATTTT
15	TRBV7-3	TRBJ2-3	TRBD2	few	CASSSQREGTDTQYF	TGTGCCAGCAGCTCCCAGCGGGAAGGGACAGATACGCAGTATTTT
15	TRBV9	TRBJ2-3	-	-	CASSVGGSSTDTQYF	TGTGCCAGCAGCGTAGGCGGGTCTAGCACAGATACGCAGTATTTT
15	TRBV6-2/TRBV6-3	TRBJ2-1	-	-	CASSPVGDITMQQFF	TGTGCCAGCAGCCCAGTTGGGGACATTACAATGCAGCAGTTCTTC
16	TRBV19	TRBJ2-1	-	-	CASSIVTGRGYNEQFF	TGTGCCAGTAGTATAGTGACAGGGAGGGGGTACAATGAGCAGTTCTTC
16	TRBV12-3/TRBV12-4	TRBJ2-7	TRBD1	many	CASSLRTGVSSYEQYF	TGTGCCAGCAGTTTACGGACAGGTGTTAGCTCCTACGAGCAGTACTTC
19	TRBV21-1	TRBJ2-6	-	few	CASSKNSGLAGAGANVLTF	TGTGCCAGCAGCAAAAACTCTGGACTAGCGGGAGCAGGGGCCAACGTCCTGACTTTC
15	TRBV7-2	TRBJ2-7	-	-	CASSHGRGPHYEQYF	TGTGCCAGCAGCCACGGCCGAGGGCCACATTACGAGCAGTACTTC
16	TRBV24-1	TRBJ2-1	TRBD2	-	CATSDRRTSGYNEQFF	TGTGCCACCAGTGATAGGAGGACTAGCGGCTACAATGAGCAGTTCTTC
16	TRBV27	TRBJ2-7	-	-	CASSLVWAGYHYEQYF	TGTGCCAGCAGTTTGGTTTGGGCAGGGTATCACTACGAGCAGTACTTC
14	TRBV5-1	TRBJ1-1	-	few	CASSFSEGITEAFF	TGCGCCAGCAGCTTTAGCGAGGGTATCACTGAAGCTTTCTTT
19	TRBV15	TRBJ2-5	TRBD2	-	CATSRASGKGNPLKETQYF	TGTGCCACCAGCAGGGCTAGCGGGAAAGGAAACCCTTTAAAAGAGACCCAGTACTTC
16	TRBV7-2	TRBJ2-1	-	-	CASSSAEFTVYNEQFF	TGTGCCAGCAGCTCAGCCGAGTTTACGGTATACAATGAGCAGTTCTTC
16	TRBV7-2	TRBJ2-1	-	many	CASNYRASSSYNEQFF	TGTGCCAGCAACTACAGGGCTTCGAGCTCCTACAATGAGCAGTTCTTC
13	TRBV20-1	TRBJ2-1	-	few	CSVKTPPYNEQFF	TGCAGTGTTAAGACGCCGCCCTACAATGAGCAGTTCTTC
13	TRBV5-1	TRBJ2-3	-	many	CASSLDGTDTQYF	TGCGCCAGCAGCTTGGATGGTACAGATACGCAGTATTTT
15	TRBV20-1	TRBJ2-4	TRBD1	many	CSAEGQGSAKNIQYF	TGCAGTGCAGAGGGACAGGGATCGGCCAAAAACATTCAGTACTTC
14	TRBV27	TRBJ2-4	TRBD1	many	CASSSTGVRNIQYF	TGTGCCAGCAGTTCGACAGGGGTAAGGAACATTCAGTACTTC
13	TRBV15	TRBJ1-3	TRBD1	many	CATGRGQGYTIYF	TGTGCCACCGGGCGAGGACAGGGTTACACCATATATTTT
14	TRBV29-1	TRBJ2-4	-	-	CSVDSGIAKNIQYF	TGCAGCGTTGATTCTGGGATTGCCAAAAACATTCAGTACTTC
14	TRBV20-1	TRBJ2-7	TRBD2	many	CSAASSSGVDEQYF	TGCAGTGCTGCCAGCTCTAGCGGGGTCGACGAGCAGTACTTC
13	TRBV7-2	TRBJ2-5	TRBD1	few	CASSARTGETQYF	TGTGCCAGCAGCGCGCGGACAGGAGAGACCCAGTACTTC
14	TRBV7-8	TRBJ1-3	-	-	CASSIQGIGNTIYF	TGTGCCAGCAGCATACAGGGAATTGGAAACACCATATATTTT
17	TRBV7-9	TRBJ2-1	-	-	CASSRNLFGSRYNEQFF	TGTGCCAGCAGCCGGAATTTGTTCGGTTCTAGATACAATGAGCAGTTCTTC
15	TRBV29-1	TRBJ2-7	TRBD1	-	CSVRRSQGPGNEQYF	TGCAGCGTTCGCCGCTCACAGGGGCCGGGTAACGAGCAGTACTTC
17	TRBV5-4	TRBJ2-5	TRBD1	-	CASRPTARTGRQETQYF	TGTGCCAGCAGACCGACCGCCAGGACAGGGAGGCAAGAGACCCAGTACTTC
14	TRBV9	TRBJ2-2	-	-	CASSIDIGSGELFF	TGTGCCAGCAGCATAGATATAGGATCCGGGGAGCTGTTTTTT
13	TRBV4-1	TRBJ2-7	-	-	CASSQDGATEQYF	TGCGCCAGCAGCCAAGATGGGGCTACAGAGCAGTACTTC
15	TRBV7-2	TRBJ2-3	-	-	CASTLRSRRTDTQYF	TGTGCCAGCACCCTTCGTAGCAGACGCACAGATACGCAGTATTTT
16	TRBV7-2	TRBJ2-2	TRBD1	few	CASSPQADRGSGELFF	TGTGCCAGCAGCCCTCAGGCCGACAGGGGGTCCGGGGAGCTGTTTTTT
15	TRBV29-1	TRBJ2-1	TRBD2	-	CSAATSGGFYNEQFF	TGCAGCGCCGCGACTAGCGGGGGATTCTACAATGAGCAGTTCTTC
15	TRBV4-2	TRBJ2-1	-	-	CASSTQLGPYNEQFF	TGTGCCAGCAGCACTCAGCTGGGGCCATACAATGAGCAGTTCTTC
15	TRBV7-3	TRBJ2-1	-	-	CASSRSGAFNNEQFF	TGTGCCAGCAGCCGAAGTGGAGCGTTTAACAATGAGCAGTTCTTC
13	TRBV20-1	TRBJ2-7	-	many	CSAPDSSSYEQYF	TGCAGTGCCCCGGACAGTTCCTCCTACGAGCAGTACTTC
13	TRBV29-1	TRBJ2-7	-	-	CSVEVSTPYEQYF	TGCAGCGTTGAAGTCTCTACGCCCTACGAGCAGTACTTC
13	TRBV29-1	TRBJ2-7	-	many	CSVADRATYEQYF	TGCAGCGTTGCTGACCGCGCTACCTACGAGCAGTACTTC